This passage covers 14 T cell receptor beta chains from one sample sequenced in a study of blood T cells in healthy people across ages. A J-beta primer mix and a sample-barcoded 5' primer were used in a second PCR of about 7 to 12 cycles. MiXCR, run by TCRdb on the 5' RACE reads, gives a single entry per CDR3 protein. The sample includes 650,000 to 700,000 distinct CDR3 sequences, around 32% of them seen just once. Material for sequencing was blood. All receptors come from a woman at least 80 years old in good health.

This clonotype was counted ten times or more. This CDR3 is CSASAGHRETQYF. CDR3 DNA sequence: TGCAGTGCTAGCGCGGGGCACCGCGAGACCCAGTACTTC. The chain couples TRBV20-1 to TRBJ2-5; tentative D call: TRBD2 (6 bases). Germline loops: CDR1 DFQATT, CDR2 SNEGSKA (reference sequence). V lost 3 bases, J lost 5 bases, and 13 bases lay in between. The CDR3 covers 13 residues.

Many counts were recorded for this clonotype. The chain links TRBV5-1 to TRBJ2-7; 8 bases fit TRBD2. CDR1 SGHRS and CDR2 YFSETQ come from the germline V gene. The CDR3 totals 13 residues. With V trimmed by 4 bases and J by 0 bases, 0 bases remained unmatched. CDR3 sequence reads: CASSREGSYEQYF. DNA of the CDR3: TGCGCCAGCAGCCGGGAGGGCTCCTACGAGCAGTACTTC.

Notes on this clonotype: The junction departs from germline at one end; a sequencing error may be responsible. The rearrangement joins TRBV6-6 to TRBJ2-2; no definite D call. The CDR3 is 14 amino acids. Germline lookup yields CDR1 MNHNY and CDR2 SVGAGI (reference sequence). DNA for the CDR3: TGTGCCAGCAGGTACTCGAAAGGCTCCGGGGAGCTGTTTTTT. It yields the protein CASRYSKGSGELFF.

This clonotype appeared many times. DNA of the CDR3: TGTGCCAGCACCTCCGGGACGGCGGCGGTCTACGAGCAGTACTTC. This sequence encodes CASTSGTAAVYEQYF. This rearrangement joins TRBV11-2 to TRBJ2-7, with D perhaps given as TRBD1 or TRBD2 (5 bases each). Trimming left V 7 bases short and J 3 bases short, with 19 bases between. The CDR3 is 15 amino acids. Looked up from germline, CDR1 is SGHAT and CDR2 is FQNNGV.

With regard to this clonotype: This could be a read error, since a much larger clone is one nucleotide away. This chain connects TRBV20-1 to TRBJ2-5; maybe TRBD2 (6 bases). Germline assignment: CDR1 DFQATT and CDR2 SNEGSKA (reference sequence). The germline V and J ends were trimmed by 3 bases and 11 bases, with 25 bases remaining between them. The CDR3 contains 15 residues. CDR3 sequence reads: CSASGETSKLYEQYF. The CDR3 DNA follows: TGCAGTGCTAGTGGGGAAACTAGCAAGCTCTATGAGCAGTACTTC.

The sample holds a few counts of this clonotype. The chain couples TRBV5-1 to TRBJ2-2; D is unresolved. V lost 0 bases and J 7 bases, leaving 7 bases between the germline ends. The CDR3 has 13 residues. Per germline, CDR1 SGHRS and CDR2 YFSETQ. The CDR3 reads CASSLDGGGELFF. The DNA of the CDR3 is TGCGCCAGCAGCTTGGACGGTGGCGGGGAGCTGTTTTTT.

This clonotype was found a few times. CDR3 in DNA: TGTGCCAGCAGCCTAAGACTAGCGGGATATCGCAATGAGCAGTTCTTC. Protein product: CASSLRLAGYRNEQFF. The rearrangement links TRBV27 to TRBJ2-1; 11 bases agree with TRBD2. This CDR3 spans 16 amino acids. Unmatched junction bases numbered 10, after V lost 6 bases and J lost 6 bases. Per germline, CDR1 MNHEY and CDR2 SMNVEV (reference sequence).

This clonotype showed up many times. This sequence joins TRBV20-1 and TRBJ2-6; 7 positions agree with TRBD1. This CDR3 region has 17 residues. Germline values: CDR1 DFQATT, CDR2 SNEGSKA (reference sequence). Trimming removed 0 bases from V and 1 base from J; junction bases left unmatched: 6. The CDR3 region is CSARDPRGRSGANVLTF. DNA of the CDR3: TGCAGTGCTAGAGATCCTAGGGGGCGATCTGGGGCCAACGTCCTGACTTTC.

This CDR3 is CASSSNREKKYF. The CDR3 bases are TGCGCCAGCAGTTCCAACAGGGAGAAGAAGTACTTC. J is TRBJ2-4 and V is TRBV5-1; D may be TRBD1 (6 bases). Germline V gene data show CDR1 as SGHRS and CDR2 as YFSETQ. The V end lost 5 bases, the J end lost 14 bases, and 17 bases lay between the germline ends. The CDR3 runs to 12 residues.

This clonotype was counted once. The CDR3: CASSHPRREAFF. Written as DNA, the CDR3 is TGTGCCAGCAGCCACCCACGGCGAGAAGCTTTCTTT. The V and J genes are TRBV7-2 and TRBJ1-1; D remains ambiguous. The CDR3 sequence is 12 residues long. Between the trimmed V and J ends, which lost 5 bases and 8 bases, there was a span of 12 bases. Per the germline V gene, CDR1 is SGHTA and CDR2 is FQGNSA.

This clonotype was detected only a few times. The genes are TRBV6-1 and TRBJ1-2, with D possibly matching TRBD1 (6 bases). CDR1 is MNHNS and CDR2 is SASEGT in the germline V gene. The V end lost 2 bases, the J end lost 4 bases, and 11 bases lay between the germline ends. The CDR3 contains 14 residues. The DNA of the CDR3 is TGTGCCAGCAGTGAAAGGGGGAGCATCTATGGCTACACCTTC. It is translated as CASSERGSIYGYTF.

This clonotype was observed a few times. This chain links TRBV13 with TRBJ1-1; TRBD1 is a possible D gene (6 bases). Germline values: CDR1 PRHDT, CDR2 FYEKMQ (reference sequence). The CDR3 has 15 residues. Trimming cost V 5 bases and J 1 base, with 14 bases left between them. The CDR3 DNA sequence: TGTGCCAGCAGCGAGGGGGGGGCATGGAACACTGAAGCTTTCTTT. As protein: CASSEGGAWNTEAFF. Full variable domain (remainder filled in from reference TRBV13 and TRBJ1-1): AAGVIQSPRHLIKEKRETATLKCYPIPRHDTVYWYQQGPGQDPQFLISFYEKMQSDKGSIPDRFSAQQFSDYHSELNMSSLELGDSALYFCASSEGGAWNTEAFFGQGTRLTVV.

A note on this clonotype: This may stem from a read error, because a much larger clone lies one nucleotide away. The chain uses TRBV5-5 and TRBJ1-2, with D unclear. Trimming shortened V by 3 bases and J by 2 bases, and 11 bases separated the two germline ends. This CDR3 comprises 14 residues. Germline V gives CDR1 SGHKS, CDR2 YYEKEE (reference sequence). CDR3 sequence: CASSWVTSNYGYTF. CDR3 DNA sequence: TGTGCCAGCAGCTGGGTAACATCCAACTATGGCTACACCTTC.

As to this clonotype: With a much larger clone just one base away, this may be a read error. The genes are TRBV3-1 and TRBJ2-7, with 11 bases that match TRBD1. The J call may not be correct, given that the DNA end is closer to TRBJ2-5. Germline V lookup: CDR1 LGHDT, CDR2 YNNKEL (reference sequence). The CDR3 consists of 15 residues. The CDR3 region has the DNA TGTACCAGCAGCCAAGGGACAGGGGGGAAGGAGACCCAGTACTTC. Translated: CTSSQGTGGKETQYF.